This T cell receptor (beta chain) was recovered during a study of response to subunit inactivated influenza vaccine. Regarding the study as a whole: Each seasonal influenza vaccination recruits few new T cells, the authors suggested.

J lost 3 bases, V lost 5 bases, and 7 bases had no gene match. The length of the CDR3 is 15 residues. Germline CDR1 is SGHTA and CDR2 is FQGNSA. As regards this clonotype: Its antigen is currently unknown.

TCRdb processed the RT-PCR reads anew with MiXCR; each CDR3 protein has one entry. The table includes about 700,000 distinct CDR3 sequences, approximately 15% detected once. This clonotype was obtained from a man aged 50 or older who received an inactivated influenza vaccine. The sample was PBMCs from blood, taken less than 15 days before vaccination. The genes are TRBV7-2 and TRBJ2-1; TRBD1 matches at 7 bases. The CDR3: CASSTTGTDYNEQFF. Here the CDR3 DNA reads TGTGCCAGCAGCACCACCGGGACAGACTACAATGAGCAGTTCTTC. Full variable domain (rest looked up from reference TRBV7-2 and TRBJ2-1): GAGVSQSPSNKVTEKGKDVELRCDPISGHTALYWYRQSLGQGLEFLIYFQGNSAPDKSGLPSDRFSAERTGGSVSTLTIQRTQQEDSAVYLCASSTTGTDYNEQFFGPGTRLTVL.